Following are 5 T cell receptor beta chains from one sample sequenced in a study of OX40 agonist ivuxolimab in advanced cancers. Sequencing was performed with immunoSEQ multiplex PCR; in TCRdb, only in-frame clones are kept and a portion is missing. Counted here are about 70,000 clones, 80% to 90% occurring once; the ten biggest clones make up nearly 8.5%. The source material was CD4+ or CD8+ T cells sorted from blood, sampled in a trial of the OX40 agonist ivuxolimab. These receptors came from an adult with an advanced solid tumor such as melanoma, head and neck, liver or kidney cancer.

The genes are TRBV19 and TRBJ2-5, with TRBD1 identical over 7 bases. This CDR3 has 15 amino acids. The J segment lost 4 bases and the V segment lost 2 bases, leaving 7 bases of the junction unmatched. From germline, CDR1 is LNHDA and CDR2 SQIVND (reference sequence). CDR3 nucleotide sequence: TGTGCCAGTAGTATAAGAGGGGGCGAGAGAGAGACCCAGTACTTC. This codes for CASSIRGGERETQYF.

The rearrangement joins TRBV6-6 to TRBJ1-1; possibly TRBD1 for D (5 bases). CDR1 is MNHNY and CDR2 is SVGAGI in the germline V gene (reference sequence). Between the trimmed V and J ends, which lost 5 bases and 7 bases, there was a span of 14 bases. CDR3 size: 13 residues. The CDR3 spells CASSAPGRGEAFF. CDR3 nucleotide sequence: TGTGCCAGCAGTGCTCCGGGACGGGGTGAAGCTTTCTTT.

This clone was recorded a few times. The J gene is TRBJ1-1, the V gene TRBV2; no clear D gene. The CDR3 is 13 residues long. V lost 4 bases, J lost 0 bases, and 6 bases lay in between. Germline V lookup: CDR1 SNHLY, CDR2 FYNNEI. The chain's CDR3 is CASSVWMNTEAFF. In DNA, the CDR3 is TGTGCCAGCAGTGTTTGGATGAACACTGAAGCTTTCTTT.

The chain employs TRBV9 and TRBJ2-2, with 10 bases lining up with TRBD2. V gave up 7 bases and J gave up 4 bases; unmatched junction bases: 10. The CDR3 totals 16 residues. From germline, CDR1 is SGDLS and CDR2 YYNGEE. The DNA of the CDR3 is TGTGCCAGCCGGAAGAGCGGGGGGGCGAGCACCGGGGAGCTGTTTTTT. Protein: CASRKSGGASTGELFF.

The rearrangement joins TRBV29-1 to TRBJ1-2, with 10 bases fitting TRBD1. This CDR3 region has 15 residues. The germline CDR1 and CDR2 sequences are SQVTM and ANQGSEA. Trimming at V came to 6 bases and at J to 5 bases, leaving 12 bases not matched to a gene. The CDR3 DNA is TGCAGCGTCGATCCTGGGGACAGGGGATATTATGGCTACACCTTC. Protein: CSVDPGDRGYYGYTF.